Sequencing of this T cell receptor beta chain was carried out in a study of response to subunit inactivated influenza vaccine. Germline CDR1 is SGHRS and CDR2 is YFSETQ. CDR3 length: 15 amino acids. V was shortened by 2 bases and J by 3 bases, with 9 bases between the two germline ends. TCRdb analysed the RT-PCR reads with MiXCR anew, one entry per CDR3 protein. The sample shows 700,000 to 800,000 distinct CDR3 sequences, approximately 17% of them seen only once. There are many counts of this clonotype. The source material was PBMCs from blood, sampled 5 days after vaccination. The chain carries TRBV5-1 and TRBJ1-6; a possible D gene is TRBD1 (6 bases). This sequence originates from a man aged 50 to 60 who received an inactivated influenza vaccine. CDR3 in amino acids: CASSFRGVYNSPLHF. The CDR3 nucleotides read TGCGCCAGCAGCTTCAGGGGTGTCTATAATTCACCCCTCCACTTT.